This T cell receptor beta chain is from a study of identical twins. Turning to this clonotype: Its antigen is unidentified.

This CDR3 has 14 residues. V shed 6 bases and J 3 bases; nucleotides not matched to a gene: 4. Addition of a universal primer site occurred through template switching, and cDNA carried unique molecular identifiers. TCRdb itself ran the 5' RACE reads through MiXCR, one entry per CDR3 protein. Of around 490,000 distinct CDR3 sequences listed, nearly 15% are singletons. General observations from the study: Cross-sectional statistics underpinned the conclusions; the same donors were not followed. Fewer insertions were carried by abundant cord blood beta clonotypes, but none was seen in memory repertoires.

These same records also appear under a second study, on yellow fever vaccine responses in identical twins.

Specimen: CD4+ T cells sorted from blood. The origin of this receptor is a woman in her late teens or twenties in good health. The chain is built from TRBV12-3 or TRBV12-4 and TRBJ2-7; 11 bases are a match to TRBD2. As DNA, the CDR3 is TGTGCCAGCAGGGGACTAGCGGAGGTCTACGAGCAGTACTTC. Translation gives CASRGLAEVYEQYF.